This T cell receptor beta chain appears in the sequencing data of a study of OX40 agonist ivuxolimab in advanced cancers. Study background: Anti-PD-1, anti-PD-L1 or anti-CTLA-4 therapy given earlier was allowed, and around 40% had some.

Produced via immunoSEQ multiplex PCR; TCRdb's table is partial and in-frame only. Here the sample spans roughly 50,000 clones, 80% to 85% being singletons. V was pared by 5 bases and J by 1 base, with 15 bases between. This CDR3 contains 16 residues. Germline V gives CDR1 MDHEN, CDR2 SYDVKM. Peripheral blood came from all dose cohorts at three timepoints. The chain has TRBV28 and TRBJ2-4; D unresolved. The source is an adult with an advanced solid tumor such as melanoma, head and neck, liver or kidney cancer. Sample: CD4+ or CD8+ T cells sorted from blood, taken in a trial of the OX40 agonist ivuxolimab. For the CDR3, the DNA is TGTGCCAGCAGTCTACTCGGACCGAATGCCAAAAACATTCAGTACTTC. Protein sequence: CASSLLGPNAKNIQYF.